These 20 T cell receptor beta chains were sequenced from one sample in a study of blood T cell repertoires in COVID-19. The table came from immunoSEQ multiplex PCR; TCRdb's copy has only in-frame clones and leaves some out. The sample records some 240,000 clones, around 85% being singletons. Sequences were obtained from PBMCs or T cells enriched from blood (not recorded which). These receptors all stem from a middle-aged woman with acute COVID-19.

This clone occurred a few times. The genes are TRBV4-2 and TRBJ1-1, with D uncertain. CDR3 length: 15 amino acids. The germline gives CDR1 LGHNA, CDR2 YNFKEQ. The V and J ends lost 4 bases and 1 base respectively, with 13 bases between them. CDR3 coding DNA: TGTGCCAGCAGCCCACAGAGAGAGAAGAACACTGAAGCTTTCTTT. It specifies CASSPQREKNTEAFF.

The CDR3, as DNA: TGTGCCAGTAGGGGCCCCAACCAGCCCCAGCATTTT. This codes for CASRGPNQPQHF. The J gene is TRBJ1-5, the V gene TRBV19, with D uncertain. With 6 bases removed from V and 7 bases from J, the gap between germline ends came to 10 bases. CDR1 LNHDA and CDR2 SQIVND come from the germline V gene (reference sequence). The CDR3 spans 12 residues.

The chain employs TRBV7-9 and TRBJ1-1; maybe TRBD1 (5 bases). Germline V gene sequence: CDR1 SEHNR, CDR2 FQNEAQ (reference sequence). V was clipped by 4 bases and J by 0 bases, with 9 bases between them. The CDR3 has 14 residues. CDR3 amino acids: CASSYMTVNTEAFF. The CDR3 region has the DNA TGTGCCAGCAGCTATATGACAGTGAACACTGAAGCTTTCTTT. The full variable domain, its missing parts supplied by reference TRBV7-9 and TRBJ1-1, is DTGVSQNPRHKITKRGQNVTFRCDPISEHNRLYWYRQTLGQGPEFLTYFQNEAQLEKSRLLSDRFSAERPKGSFSTLEIQRTEQGDSAMYLCASSYMTVNTEAFFGQGTRLTVV.

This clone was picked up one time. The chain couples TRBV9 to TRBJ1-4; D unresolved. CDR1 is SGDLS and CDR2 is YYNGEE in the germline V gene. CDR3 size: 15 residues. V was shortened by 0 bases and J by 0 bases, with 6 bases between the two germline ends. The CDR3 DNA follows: TGTGCCAGCAGCGTAGGGCCCGCAACTAATGAAAAACTGTTTTTT. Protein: CASSVGPATNEKLFF. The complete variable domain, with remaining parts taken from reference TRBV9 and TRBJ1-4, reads DSGVTQTPKHLITATGQRVTLRCSPRSGDLSVYWYQQSLDQGLQFLIQYYNGEERAKGNILERFSAQQFPDLHSELNLSSLELGDSALYFCASSVGPATNEKLFFGSGTQLSVL.

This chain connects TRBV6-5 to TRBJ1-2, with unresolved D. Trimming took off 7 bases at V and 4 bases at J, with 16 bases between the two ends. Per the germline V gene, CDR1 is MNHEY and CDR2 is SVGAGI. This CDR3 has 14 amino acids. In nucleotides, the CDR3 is TGTGCCAGCATCTTGCGGGCAGGAGTCTATGGCTACACCTTC. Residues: CASILRAGVYGYTF.

CDR3 in amino acids: CASSLGSISYNEQFF. The DNA of the CDR3 is TGTGCCAGCAGCTTAGGTAGCATATCCTACAATGAGCAGTTCTTC. The rearrangement joins TRBV7-2 to TRBJ2-1, with D unresolved. Per the germline V gene, CDR1 is SGHTA and CDR2 is FQGNSA. V was cut by 1 base and J by 1 base, with 8 bases left in between. CDR3 length: 15 residues.

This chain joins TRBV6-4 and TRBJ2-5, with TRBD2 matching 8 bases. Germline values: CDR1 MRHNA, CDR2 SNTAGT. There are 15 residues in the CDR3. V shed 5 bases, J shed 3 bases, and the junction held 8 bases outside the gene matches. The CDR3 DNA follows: TGTGCCAGCAGTCCGACCCCGGGAGGGGAAGAGACCCAGTACTTC. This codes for CASSPTPGGEETQYF.

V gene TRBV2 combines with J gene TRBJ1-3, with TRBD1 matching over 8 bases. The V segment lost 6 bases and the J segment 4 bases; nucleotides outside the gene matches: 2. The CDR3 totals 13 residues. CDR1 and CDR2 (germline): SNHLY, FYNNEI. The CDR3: CASSGDRGNTIYF. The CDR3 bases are TGTGCCAGCAGCGGGGACAGGGGAAACACCATATATTTT.

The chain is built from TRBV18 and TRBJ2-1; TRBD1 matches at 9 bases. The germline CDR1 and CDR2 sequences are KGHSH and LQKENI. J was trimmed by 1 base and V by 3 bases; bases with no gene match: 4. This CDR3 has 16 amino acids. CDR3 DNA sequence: TGTGCCAGCTCACCGATACAGGGGGCTTCCTACAATGAGCAGTTCTTC. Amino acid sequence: CASSPIQGASYNEQFF.

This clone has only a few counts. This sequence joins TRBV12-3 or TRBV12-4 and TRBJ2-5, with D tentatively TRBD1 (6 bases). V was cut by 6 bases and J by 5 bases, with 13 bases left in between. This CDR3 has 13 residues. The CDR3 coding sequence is TGTGCCAGCAGCCCCAACAGGGTTGAGACCCAGTACTTC. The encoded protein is CASSPNRVETQYF.

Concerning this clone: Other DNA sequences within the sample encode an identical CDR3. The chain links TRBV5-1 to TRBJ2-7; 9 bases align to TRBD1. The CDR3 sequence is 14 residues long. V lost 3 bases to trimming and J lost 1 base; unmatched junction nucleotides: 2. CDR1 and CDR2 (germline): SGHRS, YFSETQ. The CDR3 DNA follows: TGCGCCAGCAGCTCCGGGACAGGGTCCTACGAGCAGTACTTC. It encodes CASSSGTGSYEQYF.

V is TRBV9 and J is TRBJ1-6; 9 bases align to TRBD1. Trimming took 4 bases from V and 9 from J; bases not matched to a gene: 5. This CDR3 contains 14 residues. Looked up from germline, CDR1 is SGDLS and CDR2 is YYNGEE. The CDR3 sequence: CASSLDRGGSPLHF. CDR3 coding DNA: TGTGCCAGCAGCTTAGACAGGGGGGGTTCACCCCTCCACTTT. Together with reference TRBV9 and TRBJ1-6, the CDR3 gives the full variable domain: DSGVTQTPKHLITATGQRVTLRCSPRSGDLSVYWYQQSLDQGLQFLIQYYNGEERAKGNILERFSAQQFPDLHSELNLSSLELGDSALYFCASSLDRGGSPLHFGNGTRLTVT.

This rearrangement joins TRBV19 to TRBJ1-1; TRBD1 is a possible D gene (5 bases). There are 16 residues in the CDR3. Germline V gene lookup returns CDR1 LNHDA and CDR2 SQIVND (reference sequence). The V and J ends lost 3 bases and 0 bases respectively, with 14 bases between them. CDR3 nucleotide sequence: TGTGCCAGTAGTATCCGGGGGACGAATATGAACACTGAAGCTTTCTTT. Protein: CASSIRGTNMNTEAFF.

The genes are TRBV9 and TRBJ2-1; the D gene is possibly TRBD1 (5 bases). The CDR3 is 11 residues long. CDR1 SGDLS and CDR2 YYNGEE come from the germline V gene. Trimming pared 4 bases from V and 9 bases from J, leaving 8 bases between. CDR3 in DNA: TGTGCCAGCAGCTTAGGGGCTGAGCAGTTCTTC. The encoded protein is CASSLGAEQFF. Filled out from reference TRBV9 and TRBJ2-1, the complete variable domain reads DSGVTQTPKHLITATGQRVTLRCSPRSGDLSVYWYQQSLDQGLQFLIQYYNGEERAKGNILERFSAQQFPDLHSELNLSSLELGDSALYFCASSLGAEQFFGPGTRLTVL.

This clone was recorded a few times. CDR3 loop: CASSLVSGNPTDTQYF. CDR3 bases: TGTGCCAGCAGCTTAGTTAGCGGGAACCCCACAGATACGCAGTATTTT. The V call is TRBV7-8, the J call TRBJ2-3; 8 positions match TRBD2. The CDR3 length is 16 residues. Germline loops: CDR1 SGHVS, CDR2 FQNEAQ. Losses at the gene ends were 1 base for V and 2 bases for J; bases not matched to a gene: 5.

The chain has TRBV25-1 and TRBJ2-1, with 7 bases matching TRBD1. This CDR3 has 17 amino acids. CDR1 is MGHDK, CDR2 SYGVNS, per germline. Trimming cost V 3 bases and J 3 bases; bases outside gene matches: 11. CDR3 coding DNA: TGTGCCAGCAGTGATACGACAGGGCGCAGTGTCTACAATGAGCAGTTCTTC. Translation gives CASSDTTGRSVYNEQFF.

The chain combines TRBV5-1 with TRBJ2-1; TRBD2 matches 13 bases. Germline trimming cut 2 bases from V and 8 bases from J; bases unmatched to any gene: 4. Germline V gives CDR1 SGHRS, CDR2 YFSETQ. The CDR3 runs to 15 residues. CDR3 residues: CASSLGTSGDDEQFF. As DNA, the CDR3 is TGCGCCAGCAGCTTAGGGACTAGCGGGGACGATGAGCAGTTCTTC.

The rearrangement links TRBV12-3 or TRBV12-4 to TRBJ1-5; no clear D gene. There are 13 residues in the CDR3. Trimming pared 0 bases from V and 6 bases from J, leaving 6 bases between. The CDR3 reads CASSLAASQPQHF. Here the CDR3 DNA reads TGTGCCAGCAGTTTAGCCGCGTCTCAGCCCCAGCATTTT.

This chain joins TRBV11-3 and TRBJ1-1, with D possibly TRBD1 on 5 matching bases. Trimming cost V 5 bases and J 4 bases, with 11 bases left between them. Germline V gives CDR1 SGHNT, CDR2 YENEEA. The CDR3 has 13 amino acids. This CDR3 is CASSINRGTEAFF. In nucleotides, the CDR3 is TGTGCCAGCAGCATTAATAGGGGCACTGAAGCTTTCTTT.

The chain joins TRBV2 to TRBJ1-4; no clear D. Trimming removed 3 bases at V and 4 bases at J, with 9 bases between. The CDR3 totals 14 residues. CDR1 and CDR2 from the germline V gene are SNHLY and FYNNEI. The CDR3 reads CASSELQSNEKLFF. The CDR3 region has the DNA TGTGCCAGCAGTGAGCTACAGAGTAATGAAAAACTGTTTTTT.